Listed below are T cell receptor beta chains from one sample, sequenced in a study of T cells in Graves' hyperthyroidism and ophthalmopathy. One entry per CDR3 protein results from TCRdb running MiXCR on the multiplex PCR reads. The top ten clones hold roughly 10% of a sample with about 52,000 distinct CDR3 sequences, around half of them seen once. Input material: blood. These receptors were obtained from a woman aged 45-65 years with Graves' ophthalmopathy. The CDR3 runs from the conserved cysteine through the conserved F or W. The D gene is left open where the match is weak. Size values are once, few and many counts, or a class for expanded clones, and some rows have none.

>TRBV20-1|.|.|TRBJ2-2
TGCAGTGCTAACAAACCTGACAGGACGTGGGAGCTGTTTTTT
CSANKPDRTWELFF
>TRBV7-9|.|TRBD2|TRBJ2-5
TGTGCCAGCAGCTTAGCCCCAAGCGGGGTAAACAAAGAGACCCAGTACTTC
CASSLAPSGVNKETQYF
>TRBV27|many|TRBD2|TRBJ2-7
TGTGCCAGCAGCACTGGACTAGCGGGGTACGAGCAGTACTTC
CASSTGLAGYEQYF
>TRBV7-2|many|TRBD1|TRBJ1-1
TGTGCCAGCAGCTTAGTTGCAGGGGGTCGGGACACTGAAGCTTTCTTT
CASSLVAGGRDTEAFF
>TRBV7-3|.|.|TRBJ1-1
TGTGCCAGCAGCTTGAAGGGGGGCACTGAAGCTTTCTTT
CASSLKGGTEAFF
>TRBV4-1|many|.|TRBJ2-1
TGCGCCAGCAGCCAAGAGGCCTACAATGAGCAGTTCTTC
CASSQEAYNEQFF
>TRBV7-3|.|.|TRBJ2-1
TGTGCCAGCAGAATGGGCGGGACCGGGGAGCAGTTCTTC
CASRMGGTGEQFF
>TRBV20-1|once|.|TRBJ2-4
TGCAGTGCTAGAGATCGGCGTTCAGCCAAAAACATTCAGTACTTC
CSARDRRSAKNIQYF
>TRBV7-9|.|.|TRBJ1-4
TGTGCCAGCAGCAAAGACTCGGGGGATGGTGAAAAACTGTTTTTT
CASSKDSGDGEKLFF
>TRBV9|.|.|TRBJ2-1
TGTGCCGGCAGCGTAGAAGGAAACAATGAGCAGTTCTTC
CAGSVEGNNEQFF
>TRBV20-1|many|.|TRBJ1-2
TGCAGTGCTAGAGAGGTGAGGGGCCTCTATGGCTACACCTTC
CSAREVRGLYGYTF
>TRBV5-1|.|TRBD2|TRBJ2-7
TGCGCCAGCAGACAAGGGAGGGCGGCCGACGAGCAGTACTTC
CASRQGRAADEQYF
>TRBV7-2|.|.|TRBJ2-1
TGTGCCAGCGGCGCTGACAGTGGGGTGAGGTATGAGCAGTTCTTC
CASGADSGVRYEQFF
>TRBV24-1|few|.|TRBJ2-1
TGTGCCACCAGTGAACTCTCCTACAATGAGCAGTTCTTC
CATSELSYNEQFF
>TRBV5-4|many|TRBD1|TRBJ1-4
TGTGCCAGCAGCGGGGACAGGGGTTCAGCTAATGAAAAACTGTTTTTT
CASSGDRGSANEKLFF
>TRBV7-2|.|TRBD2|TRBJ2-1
TGTGCCAGCGCCTGGGGCCGGGGGGCCTACAATGAGCAGTTCTTC
CASAWGRGAYNEQFF
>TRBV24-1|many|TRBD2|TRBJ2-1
TGTGCCACCAGTGACCCAGGACTAGCGGGGGCCTACAATGAGCAGTTCTTC
CATSDPGLAGAYNEQFF
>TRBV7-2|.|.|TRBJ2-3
TGTGCCAGCAGCTTAGTTGGTGGCAGGACTCCTAGCACAGATACGCAGTATTTT
CASSLVGGRTPSTDTQYF
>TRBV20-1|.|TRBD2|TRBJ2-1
TGCAGTGCACGTACTAGCGGGAGTAGCTATGAGCAGTTCTTC
CSARTSGSSYEQFF
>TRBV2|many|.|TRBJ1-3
TGTGCCAGCACCCGGGCGTCTTCCTCCTCTGGAAACACCATATATTTT
CASTRASSSSGNTIYF
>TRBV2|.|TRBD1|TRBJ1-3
TGTGCCAGCGCCCCGGGACAGGGGGCTGGAAACACCATATATTTT
CASAPGQGAGNTIYF
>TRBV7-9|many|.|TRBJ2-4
TGTGCCAGCAGCTTAGGTCAGGGGTCAGGCTGGTTGGTCAAAAACATTCAGTACTTC
CASSLGQGSGWLVKNIQYF
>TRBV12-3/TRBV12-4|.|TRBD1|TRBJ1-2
TGTGCCAGCAGTTCCCGCCGGGACAGCTCTGGAAACACCTTC
CASSSRRDSSGNTF
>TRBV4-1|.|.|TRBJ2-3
TGCGCCAGCAGCCAAGGCCCCCTGGGGGACGGATGGGACACAGATACGCAGTATTTT
CASSQGPLGDGWDTDTQYF
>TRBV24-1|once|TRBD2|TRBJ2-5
TGTGCCACCAATGTCGGGGGGGCTGGGGCAGAGACCCAGTACTTC
CATNVGGAGAETQYF